Below, 21 T cell receptor beta chains from the same sample are listed, as sequenced in a study of coeliac disease. The method was immunoSEQ multiplex PCR; TCRdb's version includes in-frame clones alone and lacks a portion of them. This table holds 5,500 to 7,000 clones, 66% found once. Specimen: lamina propria lymphocytes from the gut. The source is a man aged 45-60 years with active celiac disease.

This clone came up a few times. The chain is built from TRBV7-6 and TRBJ2-2; 8 bases match TRBD1. The V segment lost 5 bases and the J segment 4 bases; nucleotides outside the gene matches: 12. In germline, CDR1 is SGHVS, CDR2 FNYEAQ. The CDR3 is 17 residues long. The CDR3 here is CASSRPVRTGSTGELFF. CDR3 coding DNA: TGTGCCAGCAGCCGACCGGTGAGGACAGGGAGCACCGGGGAGCTGTTTTTT.

The V gene is TRBV7-2, the J gene TRBJ1-5; a possible D gene is TRBD1 (5 bases). The CDR3 consists of 12 residues. Trimming stripped 8 bases from V and 7 bases from J, with 12 bases between. The germline CDR1 and CDR2 sequences are SGHTA and FQGNSA. CDR3 sequence reads: CASVQGGQPQHF. CDR3 bases: TGTGCCAGCGTCCAGGGCGGCCAGCCCCAGCATTTT.

This clone has just a few counts. This chain joins TRBV7-9 and TRBJ1-4, with 8 bases lining up with TRBD1. This CDR3 comprises 15 residues. V lost 6 bases to trimming and J lost 3 bases; unmatched junction nucleotides: 6. CDR1 and CDR2 from the germline V gene are SEHNR and FQNEAQ (reference sequence). The CDR3 sequence is CASSPETGANEKLFF. The CDR3 region has the DNA TGTGCCAGCAGTCCAGAGACAGGGGCTAATGAAAAACTGTTTTTT. The full variable domain, in which reference TRBV7-9 and TRBJ1-4 provide the parts outside the CDR3, is DTGVSQNPRHKITKRGQNVTFRCDPISEHNRLYWYRQTLGQGPEFLTYFQNEAQLEKSRLLSDRFSAERPKGSFSTLEIQRTEQGDSAMYLCASSPETGANEKLFFGSGTQLSVL.

The V call is TRBV4-1, the J call TRBJ2-3; 10 bases align to TRBD2. The CDR3 loop spans 16 amino acids. CDR1 is MGHRA, CDR2 YSYEKL, per germline. Trimming took 2 bases from V and 4 from J; bases not matched to a gene: 6. CDR3 bases: TGCGCCAGCAGCCAACCTGGGACTAGCGAATCAGATACGCAGTATTTT. Its protein is CASSQPGTSESDTQYF.

The chain joins TRBV7-2 to TRBJ1-3, with 7 positions matching TRBD1. The CDR3 is 14 amino acids. After removal of 5 bases from V and 3 bases from J, the junction contained 4 bases not matched to a gene. In germline, CDR1 is SGHTA, CDR2 FQGNSA. The CDR3 nucleotides read TGTGCCAGCAGCGACAGGGCCCTTGGAAACACCATATATTTT. Translating gives CASSDRALGNTIYF.

In its sample, this clone was seen once. The chain's CDR3 is CAISEGQGFNQPQHF. CDR3 sequence (DNA): TGTGCCATCAGTGAGGGACAGGGCTTCAATCAGCCCCAGCATTTT. The chain combines TRBV10-3 with TRBJ1-5; 8 positions match TRBD1. Germline CDR1 ENHRY, CDR2 SYGVKD. This CDR3 region has 15 residues. The trim removed 2 bases at V and 3 bases at J, leaving 3 bases unmatched.

This clone has just a few counts. The CDR3 bases are TGCAGCGTCCCCGAGCTCCCCCAGTATTTT. The encoded protein is CSVPELPQYF. The chain links TRBV29-1 to TRBJ2-3; D is unclear. Germline V lookup: CDR1 SQVTM, CDR2 ANQGSEA. The CDR3 covers 10 residues. The ends were cut back, 6 bases at V and 12 bases at J, with 13 bases in the middle.

The sample holds one count of this clone. This chain links TRBV5-1 with TRBJ2-1; TRBD2 matches 9 bases. In germline, CDR1 is SGHRS, CDR2 YFSETQ. J was trimmed by 7 bases and V by 4 bases; bases with no gene match: 6. This CDR3 contains 14 residues. CDR3 protein: CASSGSGGLNEQFF. The CDR3 DNA follows: TGCGCCAGCAGCGGGAGCGGGGGGTTAAATGAGCAGTTCTTC.

This clone occurred a few times. Other DNA variants within this sample encode the same CDR3. This chain links TRBV7-2 with TRBJ2-5; 9 bases agree with TRBD2. The ends lost 6 bases at V and 2 bases at J; junction bases unmatched: 7. CDR3 length: 15 amino acids. CDR1 SGHTA and CDR2 FQGNSA come from the germline V gene. Here the CDR3 reads CASSSGTSLQETQYF. Here the CDR3 DNA reads TGTGCCAGCAGTTCCGGGACTAGCTTACAAGAGACCCAGTACTTC. The full variable domain, completed using reference TRBV7-2 and TRBJ2-5, is GAGVSQSPSNKVTEKGKDVELRCDPISGHTALYWYRQSLGQGLEFLIYFQGNSAPDKSGLPSDRFSAERTGGSVSTLTIQRTQQEDSAVYLCASSSGTSLQETQYFGPGTRLLVL.

The table lists this clone with a few counts. This chain links TRBV5-4 with TRBJ2-7; a weak D match, TRBD2 (6 bases). CDR1 SGHNT and CDR2 YYREEE come from the germline V gene (reference sequence). V lost 2 bases and J 0 bases, leaving 9 bases between the germline ends. CDR3 length: 14 residues. This chain's CDR3 is CASSFFGSSYEQYF. CDR3 in DNA: TGTGCCAGCAGCTTCTTCGGGAGCTCCTACGAGCAGTACTTC.

V is TRBV19 and J is TRBJ2-3, with 7 bases that match TRBD1. The CDR3 length is 15 residues. With 5 bases clipped from V and 0 bases from J, the junction kept 5 bases outside the gene matches. CDR1 is LNHDA and CDR2 is SQIVND in the germline V gene (reference sequence). CDR3: CASSQGVSSTDTQYF. CDR3 in DNA: TGTGCCAGTAGTCAGGGGGTCTCTAGCACAGATACGCAGTATTTT.

Here the CDR3 DNA reads TGTGCCAGCAGTTATCATGGGACAGGGACTCGCAATGAGCAGTTCTTC. It encodes CASSYHGTGTRNEQFF. This chain links TRBV28 with TRBJ2-1; 9 nucleotides line up with TRBD1. This CDR3 is 16 amino acids long. Trimming took 4 bases from V and 6 from J; bases not matched to a gene: 10. Germline assignment: CDR1 MDHEN and CDR2 SYDVKM.

The CDR3 DNA is TGTGCCAGCAGCCTATTAACAGGGTCGAGGGTCGGCGAGGCCAACGTCCTGACTTTC. Translating gives CASSLLTGSRVGEANVLTF. The rearrangement joins TRBV28 to TRBJ2-6, with D maybe TRBD1 (6 bases). The germline V gene encodes CDR1 MDHEN and CDR2 SYDVKM. CDR3 length: 19 residues. Trimming took off 6 bases at V and 6 bases at J, with 27 bases between the two ends.

This clone has more than one count but fewer than ten. V usage is TRBV14 and J usage is TRBJ2-5; possibly TRBD1 for D (6 bases). The CDR3 length is 14 residues. Trimming removed 0 bases at V and 4 bases at J, with 9 bases between. From germline, CDR1 is SGHDN and CDR2 FVKESK. The CDR3 reads CASSQDHRAETQYF. The DNA of the CDR3 is TGTGCCAGCAGCCAAGATCACAGGGCAGAGACCCAGTACTTC.

The chain joins TRBV6-5 to TRBJ1-1; a possible D gene is TRBD1 (5 bases). V was pared by 0 bases and J by 5 bases, with 16 bases between. The CDR3 is 16 amino acids. Looked up from germline, CDR1 is MNHEY and CDR2 is SVGAGI. CDR3 bases: TGTGCCAGCAGTTACTCGGTTTTTCCGGGGGAGACTGAAGCTTTCTTT. This gives the protein CASSYSVFPGETEAFF.

The V call is TRBV4-1, the J call TRBJ2-1, with D perhaps TRBD2 (6 bases). This CDR3 is built from 15 residues. V was pared by 5 bases and J by 0 bases, with 11 bases between. The germline gives CDR1 MGHRA, CDR2 YSYEKL. Here the CDR3 reads CASSFSGSSYNEQFF. The CDR3 bases are TGCGCCAGCAGCTTTAGCGGAAGCTCCTACAATGAGCAGTTCTTC.

V usage is TRBV28 and J usage is TRBJ2-7; TRBD1 matches at 7 bases. The ends lost 5 bases at V and 7 bases at J; junction bases unmatched: 11. The CDR3 covers 14 residues. Germline V lookup: CDR1 MDHEN, CDR2 SYDVKM. CDR3 DNA: TGTGCCAGCAGTCCGACAGGGTTATGGTTGGAGCAGTACTTC. Its protein product is CASSPTGLWLEQYF. The whole variable domain, remainder taken from reference TRBV28 and TRBJ2-7, is DVKVTQSSRYLVKRTGEKVFLECVQDMDHENMFWYRQDPGLGLRLIYFSYDVKMKEKGDIPEGYSVSREKKERFSLILESASTNQTSMYLCASSPTGLWLEQYFGPGTRLTVT.

In its sample, this clone was seen a few times. The chain couples TRBV7-2 to TRBJ2-3; the match to TRBD1 covers 7 bases. The V segment lost 3 bases and the J segment 2 bases; nucleotides outside the gene matches: 5. Germline V gives CDR1 SGHTA, CDR2 FQGNSA. The CDR3 runs 15 residues. The CDR3 sequence: CASSFAGTATDTQYF. The CDR3 DNA reads TGTGCCAGCAGCTTCGCCGGGACAGCCACAGATACGCAGTATTTT. Supplemented by reference TRBV7-2 and TRBJ2-3, the full variable domain reads GAGVSQSPSNKVTEKGKDVELRCDPISGHTALYWYRQSLGQGLEFLIYFQGNSAPDKSGLPSDRFSAERTGGSVSTLTIQRTQQEDSAVYLCASSFAGTATDTQYFGPGTRLTVL.

The J gene is TRBJ2-1, the V gene TRBV7-3, with TRBD2 matching 14 bases. This CDR3 is built from 17 residues. V lost 5 bases and J lost 7; bases outside the gene matches: 10. The germline V gene has CDR1 SGHTA and CDR2 FQGTGA. The CDR3, as DNA: TGTGCCAGCAGCCCGGGACTAGCGGGGGCCTGGGGAAATGAGCAGTTCTTC. It translates to CASSPGLAGAWGNEQFF.

The genes are TRBV29-1 and TRBJ2-6; 7 bases are a match to TRBD1. Germline V gene data show CDR1 as SQVTM and CDR2 as ANQGSEA. The CDR3 sequence is 17 residues long. J gave up 0 bases and V 6 bases, and 11 bases lay outside the gene matches. The CDR3 spells CSVIMDRFYSGANVLTF. DNA of the CDR3: TGCAGCGTAATAATGGACAGGTTCTACTCTGGGGCCAACGTCCTGACTTTC.

This chain connects TRBV4-2 to TRBJ2-1; 11 bases agree with TRBD2. This CDR3 is 21 amino acids long. Germline V gives CDR1 LGHNA, CDR2 YNFKEQ. V shed 0 bases, J shed 2 bases, and the junction held 15 bases outside the gene matches. The DNA for the CDR3 is TGTGCCAGCAGCCAAGATGGTACAGGGCTAGCGGGGGGAAATACCTACAATGAGCAGTTCTTC. Protein product: CASSQDGTGLAGGNTYNEQFF.